A selection of T cell receptor beta chains follows, all from one sample in a study of T-cell memory formation after mild COVID-19. TCRdb redid the calling of the 5' RACE reads with MiXCR, one entry per CDR3 protein. The sample lists a few hundred thousand distinct CDR3 sequences, about 20% seen once, with 7.5% to 9.5% in the top ten. Sequencing was done on a sample of PBMCs or a T cell subset sorted from them (not recorded which). Receptors were obtained from an adult woman who had mild COVID-19 (a few samples of this study predate the infection). Cell type and time point are not known. Both conserved end residues are trimmed from each CDR3. Clone size is not always given. Where it is, it says once, few, many or a class for expanded clones.

j_gene | v_gene | abundance | CDR3aa
TRBJ2-3 | TRBV7-9 | . | ASSPQGPLGDTQY
TRBJ2-7 | TRBV28 | . | ASIPSGRAYEQY
TRBJ1-3 | TRBV9 | . | ASSPSGRAGASGNTIY
TRBJ2-7 | TRBV20-1 | few | SARDPAGTSPDPYEQY
TRBJ2-1 | TRBV7-9 | few | ASSEQGYNEQF
TRBJ1-3 | TRBV12-3/TRBV12-4 | . | ASSFFSGNTIY
TRBJ2-3 | TRBV25-1 | few | ASSELLPERELRHTQY
TRBJ2-7 | TRBV20-1 | . | SARDPQIYEQY
TRBJ2-3 | TRBV7-2 | few | ASSLARTVSTDTQY
TRBJ2-5 | TRBV18 | . | ASSPRQEIETQY
TRBJ2-1 | TRBV27 | . | ATRPGTSGGRSYNEQF
TRBJ2-1 | TRBV4-1 | . | ASSQGPGLADNEQF
TRBJ2-1 | TRBV14 | . | ASSGDRNNEQF
TRBJ2-1 | TRBV3-1 | few | ASSRDRTRYNEQF
TRBJ1-1 | TRBV5-6 | . | ASSWDRVDTEAF
TRBJ2-1 | TRBV3-1 | . | ASRLNSLQF
TRBJ1-2 | TRBV20-1 | . | SARSPSYGYT
TRBJ1-1 | TRBV9 | . | ASSVGPRNTEAF
TRBJ2-5 | TRBV11-2 | few | ASSLVFAGETQY
TRBJ1-3 | TRBV7-9 | . | ASSLVTSTGNTIY
TRBJ2-1 | TRBV5-6 | . | ATTDRANEQF
TRBJ2-5 | TRBV28 | . | ASSFGTSGRETQY
TRBJ2-7 | TRBV20-1 | few | SARAPGGVAYEQY
TRBJ1-1 | TRBV18 | . | ASSSKTGHGVEAF
TRBJ2-7 | TRBV6-5 | . | ASSRSGASSYEQY
TRBJ1-1 | TRBV20-1 | few | SASGSGIYTEAF
TRBJ1-1 | TRBV19 | . | ASSILPENTEAF
TRBJ2-2 | TRBV24-1 | few | ATTDRVMDGELF
TRBJ2-3 | TRBV19 | few | ASSKAASAKDTQY
TRBJ2-5 | TRBV7-3 | few | ASSLLGSGRVSETQY
TRBJ2-2 | TRBV21-1 | . | ASSKVGAEIRAGELF
TRBJ2-7 | TRBV11-2 | few | ASSLAYSLREQY
TRBJ2-3 | TRBV7-9 | many | ASSLGISGQGSPDTQY
TRBJ2-7 | TRBV4-2 | few | ASSQLGLAGTYEQY
TRBJ1-6 | TRBV5-5 | . | ASSHGGDPGPNSPLH
TRBJ2-3 | TRBV11-3 | few | ASSLGSWREGHTDTQY
TRBJ1-1 | TRBV5-5 | . | ASSGDFFTEAF
TRBJ2-1 | TRBV6-6 | . | ASSLLPASGSPYNEQF
TRBJ2-3 | TRBV7-2 | few | ASKRADTQY
TRBJ2-5 | TRBV19 | . | ASSIDQGETQY
TRBJ2-5 | TRBV3-1 | few | ASSQIVGVETQY
TRBJ2-1 | TRBV2 | . | ASLPGGGNNEQF
TRBJ2-3 | TRBV6-5 | . | ASGRRTGSKDTQY
TRBJ2-1 | TRBV10-3 | few | AISESASGSYNEQF
TRBJ2-3 | TRBV25-1 | . | ASSVQGPDTQY
TRBJ2-2 | TRBV7-2 | few | ASSPRTSTLTGELF
TRBJ2-1 | TRBV27 | few | ASSGGTSGRAKINEQF
TRBJ1-5 | TRBV24-1 | few | ATSEGTGGPLYNQPQH
TRBJ2-3 | TRBV2 | . | ASSGAGASTDTQY
TRBJ1-5 | TRBV5-1 | few | ASSQGGTALYSNQPQH
TRBJ1-1 | TRBV9 | few | ASSPQGGTEAF